The 8 T cell receptor beta chains in this list originate from one sample, sequenced in a study of blood T cell repertoires in COVID-19. TCRdb's copy holds only in-frame clones and misses some; the assay was immunoSEQ multiplex PCR. Of hundreds of thousands of clones listed, around 87% are singletons. Sample: peripheral blood. These receptors were taken from a man aged 55 to 70 with acute or convalescent COVID-19.

This clone came up a few times. The chain couples TRBV7-2 to TRBJ1-5; 7 bases are a match to TRBD1. This CDR3 is 15 amino acids long. V shed 5 bases and J 4 bases; nucleotides not matched to a gene: 8. Germline V lookup: CDR1 SGHTA, CDR2 FQGNSA. The CDR3 DNA reads TGTGCCAGCAGCGGCGGAGGGGGCTGGAATCAGCCCCAGCATTTT. Amino acid sequence: CASSGGGGWNQPQHF.

The J gene is TRBJ2-3, the V gene TRBV3-1 (or the pseudogene TRBV3-2); possibly TRBD2 for D (7 bases). V lost 0 bases and J lost 1, with 17 bases in between. The CDR3 is made up of 18 amino acids. CDR1 and CDR2 from the germline V gene are LGHDT and YNNKEL (reference sequence). CDR3 in amino acids: CASSQDYGGRIGTDTQYF. Here the CDR3 DNA reads TGTGCCAGCAGCCAAGACTACGGGGGGCGAATCGGCACAGATACGCAGTATTTT.

The chain couples TRBV6-2 or TRBV6-3 to TRBJ1-5, with D possibly being TRBD1 (6 bases). CDR1 MNHEY and CDR2 SVGEGT come from the germline V gene. The CDR3 contains 19 residues. With 0 bases removed from V and 2 bases from J, the gap between germline ends came to 20 bases. The CDR3 nucleotides read TGTGCCAGCAGTTACTCTGGCCGCGCTGGGGGCGTCGGCAATCAGCCCCAGCATTTT. It yields the protein CASSYSGRAGGVGNQPQHF.

The rearrangement links TRBV6-2 or TRBV6-3 to TRBJ2-5; 9 bases line up with TRBD1. This CDR3 spans 15 amino acids. The junction had 10 bases not matched to a gene; V was cut back by 6 bases and J by 5 bases. Germline V gives CDR1 MNHEY, CDR2 SVGEGT. CDR3 DNA: TGTGCCAGCAGCCCGGACAGGGGTCCCTGGGAGACCCAGTACTTC. Its protein is CASSPDRGPWETQYF.

V gene TRBV5-1 combines with J gene TRBJ2-5, with D perhaps matching TRBD1 (6 bases). Per the germline V gene, CDR1 is SGHRS and CDR2 is YFSETQ. V shed 2 bases and J shed 2 bases, with 13 bases lying between them. The CDR3 loop spans 15 amino acids. The CDR3, as DNA: TGCGCCAGCAGCTTCGTCGGGGACACTCAAGAGACCCAGTACTTC. Residues: CASSFVGDTQETQYF.

The table lists this clone with a count of one. V and J are TRBV3-1 (or the pseudogene TRBV3-2) and TRBJ2-2; D remains ambiguous. CDR1 LGHDT and CDR2 YNNKEL come from the germline V gene (reference sequence). The germline V and J ends were trimmed by 5 bases and 3 bases, with 10 bases remaining between them. The CDR3 loop spans 14 amino acids. The CDR3 is CASSAIRDTGELFF. CDR3 DNA sequence: TGTGCCAGCAGCGCAATACGGGACACCGGGGAGCTGTTTTTT.

This clone was seen more than once but under ten times. J is TRBJ1-1 and V is TRBV29-1, with TRBD1 matching 7 bases. The V gene's germline CDR1 is SQVTM and CDR2 ANQGSEA. The CDR3 has 14 residues. Losses at the gene ends were 7 bases for V and 4 bases for J; bases not matched to a gene: 12. CDR3 protein: CSAGPTGRGTEAFF. The CDR3 nucleotides read TGCAGCGCCGGCCCGACAGGGCGTGGCACTGAAGCTTTCTTT.

As DNA, the CDR3 is TGCAGCGTTGAAGGACTGGAGGGGTGGGGTGAAAAACTGTTTTTT. Protein product: CSVEGLEGWGEKLFF. This sequence joins TRBV29-1 and TRBJ1-4; tentatively, D is TRBD1 (5 bases). V dropped 1 base and J dropped 7 bases, with 16 bases sitting between them. The germline gives CDR1 SQVTM, CDR2 ANQGSEA. The CDR3 is 15 residues long.